This record covers a single T cell receptor beta chain. This specimen belongs to a study of blood T cell repertoires in COVID-19. In the study overall: COVID-19 samples, acute and convalescent, were from the United States, Italy and Spain.

This CDR3 spans 14 amino acids. J gave up 8 bases and V 8 bases, and 10 bases lay outside the gene matches. CDR1 is LNHDA, CDR2 SQIVND, per germline (reference sequence). Measured with immunoSEQ multiplex PCR; TCRdb has only the in-frame clones, and not every one. Here the sample spans about 170,000 clones, about 85% being singletons. The sequence was obtained from a human donor with acute or convalescent COVID-19. The donor label of this sample is uncertain. The chain joins TRBV19 to TRBJ1-4; TRBD1 matches 8 bases. What was sequenced was peripheral blood. CDR3 in amino acids: CASAIDRGKEKLFF. The CDR3 coding sequence is TGTGCCAGTGCCATTGACAGGGGCAAAGAAAAACTGTTTTTT.